Judged by abundance, the clone carrying this T cell receptor gamma chain is medium-sized. No antigen is known for it. Genomic DNA from isolated PBMCs served as the sequencing template. This entry comes from a study of gamma delta lymphoproliferative disorders and STAT genes. Findings and limits, study-wide: Gamma repertoires grouped patients separately from controls; delta repertoires showed no separation. Apart from two gamma clonotypes, major patient clonotypes were public. Symptomatic patients lacked Vgamma9-JgammaP and Vdelta2-Ddelta3-Jdelta1 major clones.

The CDR3 is made up of 17 amino acids. Per the germline V gene, CDR1 is EGSNGY and CDR2 is YDSYNSKV. J was trimmed by 0 bases and V by 0 bases; bases with no gene match: 7. TCRdb re-analyzed the multiplex PCR reads via CATT. The repertoire holds 2,000 or so gamma-chain clones, about 11% seen once, with about 80% in the top ten. Material for sequencing was blood. The receptor was isolated from a human donor with gamma-delta T-cell large granular lymphocyte leukemia. This chain connects TRGV2 to TRGJP1. The J gene is absent in TCRdb and was assigned here via DNA matching to germline. CDR3 coding DNA: TGTGCCACCTGGGACGGGCGACGAGATACCACTGGTTGGTTCAAGATATTT. Translation: CATWDGRRDTTGWFKIF.